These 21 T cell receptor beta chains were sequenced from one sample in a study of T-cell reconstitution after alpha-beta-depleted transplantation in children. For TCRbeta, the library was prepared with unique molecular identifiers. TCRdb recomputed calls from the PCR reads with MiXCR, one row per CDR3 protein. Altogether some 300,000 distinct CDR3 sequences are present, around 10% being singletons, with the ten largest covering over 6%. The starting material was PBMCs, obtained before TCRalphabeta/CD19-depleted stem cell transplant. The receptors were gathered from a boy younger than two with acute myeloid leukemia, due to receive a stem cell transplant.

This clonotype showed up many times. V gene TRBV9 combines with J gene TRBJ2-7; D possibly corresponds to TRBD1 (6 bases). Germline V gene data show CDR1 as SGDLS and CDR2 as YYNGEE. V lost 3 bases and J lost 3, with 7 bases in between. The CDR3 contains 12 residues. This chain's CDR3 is CASSETGYEQYF. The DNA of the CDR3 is TGTGCCAGCAGCGAGACAGGCTACGAGCAGTACTTC.

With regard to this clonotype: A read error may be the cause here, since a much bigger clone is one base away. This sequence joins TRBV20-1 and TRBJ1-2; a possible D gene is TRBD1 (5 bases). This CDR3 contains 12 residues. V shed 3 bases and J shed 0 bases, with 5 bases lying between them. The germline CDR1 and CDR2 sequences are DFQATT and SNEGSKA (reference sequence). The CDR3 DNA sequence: TGCAGTGCTAGGGGACCTAACTATGGCTACACCTTC. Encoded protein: CSARGPNYGYTF.

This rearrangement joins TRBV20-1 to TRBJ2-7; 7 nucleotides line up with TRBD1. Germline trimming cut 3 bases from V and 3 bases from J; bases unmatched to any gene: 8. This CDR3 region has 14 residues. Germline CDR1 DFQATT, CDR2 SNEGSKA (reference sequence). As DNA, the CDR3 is TGCAGTGCTAGCGCCGGGACAGTCTTCTACGAGCAGTACTTC. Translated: CSASAGTVFYEQYF.

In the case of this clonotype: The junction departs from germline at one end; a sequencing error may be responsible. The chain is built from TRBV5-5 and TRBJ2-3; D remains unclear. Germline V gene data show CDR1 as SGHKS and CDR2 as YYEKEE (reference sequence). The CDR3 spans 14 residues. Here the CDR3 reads CASRQWFSTDTQFF. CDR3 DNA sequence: TGTGCCAGCAGACAGTGGTTCAGCACAGATACGCAGTTTTTT.

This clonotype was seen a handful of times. The CDR3 region is CASSQVDRADEQYF. Written as DNA, the CDR3 is TGCGCCAGCAGCCAAGTCGATCGGGCCGATGAGCAGTACTTC. The genes are TRBV4-3 and TRBJ2-7; D is uncertain. Germline V CDR1 and CDR2: LGHNA, YSLEER. The germline V and J ends were trimmed by 1 base and 7 bases, with 14 bases remaining between them. The CDR3 is 14 amino acids.

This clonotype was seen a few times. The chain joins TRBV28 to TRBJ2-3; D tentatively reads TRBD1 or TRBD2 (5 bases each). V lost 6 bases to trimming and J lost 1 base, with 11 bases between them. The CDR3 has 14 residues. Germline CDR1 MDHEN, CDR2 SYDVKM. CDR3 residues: CASRIGTGTDTQYF. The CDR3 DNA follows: TGTGCCAGCAGAATAGGGACCGGCACAGATACGCAGTATTTT.

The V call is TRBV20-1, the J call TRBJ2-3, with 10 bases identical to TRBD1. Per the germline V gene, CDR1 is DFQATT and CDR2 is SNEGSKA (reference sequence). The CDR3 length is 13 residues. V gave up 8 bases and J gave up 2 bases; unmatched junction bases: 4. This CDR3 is CSLGQGVTDTQYF. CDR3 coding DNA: TGCAGTTTAGGACAGGGGGTCACAGATACGCAGTATTTT.

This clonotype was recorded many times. CDR3 nucleotide sequence: TGTGCCACCAGTGAGGCGAACAGGGGTGGGGAGCTGTTTTTT. It yields the protein CATSEANRGGELFF. V gene TRBV24-1 combines with J gene TRBJ2-2; 7 positions agree with TRBD1. CDR3 length: 14 amino acids. Trimming at V came to 4 bases and at J to 8 bases, leaving 6 bases not matched to a gene. Germline V CDR1 and CDR2: KGHDR, SFDVKD.

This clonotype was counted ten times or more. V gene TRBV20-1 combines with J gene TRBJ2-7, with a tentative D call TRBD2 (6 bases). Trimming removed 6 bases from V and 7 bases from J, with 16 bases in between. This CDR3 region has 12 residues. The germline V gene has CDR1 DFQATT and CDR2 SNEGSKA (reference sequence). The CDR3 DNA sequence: TGCAGTGCCTCGACTAGGAAGGATGAGCAGTACTTC. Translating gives CSASTRKDEQYF.

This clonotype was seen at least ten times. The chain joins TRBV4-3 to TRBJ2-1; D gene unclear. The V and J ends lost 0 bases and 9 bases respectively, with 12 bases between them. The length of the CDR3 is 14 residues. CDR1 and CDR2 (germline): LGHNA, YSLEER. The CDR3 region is CASSQDALPSEQFF. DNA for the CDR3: TGCGCCAGCAGCCAAGATGCCCTACCTAGTGAGCAGTTCTTC.

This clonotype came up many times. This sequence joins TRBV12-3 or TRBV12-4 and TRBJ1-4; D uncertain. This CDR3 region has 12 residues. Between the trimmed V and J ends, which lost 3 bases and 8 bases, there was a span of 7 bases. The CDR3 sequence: CASSFLVEKLFF. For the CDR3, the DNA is TGTGCCAGCAGTTTCCTGGTCGAAAAACTGTTTTTT.

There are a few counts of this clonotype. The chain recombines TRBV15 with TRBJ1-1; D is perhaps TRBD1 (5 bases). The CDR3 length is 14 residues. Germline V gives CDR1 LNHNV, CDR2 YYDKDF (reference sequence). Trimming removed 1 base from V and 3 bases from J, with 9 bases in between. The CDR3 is CATSRGDGYTEAFF. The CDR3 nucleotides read TGTGCCACCAGCAGAGGGGACGGCTACACTGAAGCTTTCTTT.

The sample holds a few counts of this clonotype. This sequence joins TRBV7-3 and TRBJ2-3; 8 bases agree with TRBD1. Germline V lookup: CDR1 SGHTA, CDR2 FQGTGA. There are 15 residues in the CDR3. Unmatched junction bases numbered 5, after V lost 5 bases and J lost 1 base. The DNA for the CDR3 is TGTGCCAGCAGCCCTCAGGGGGCAGGCACAGATACGCAGTATTTT. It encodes CASSPQGAGTDTQYF.

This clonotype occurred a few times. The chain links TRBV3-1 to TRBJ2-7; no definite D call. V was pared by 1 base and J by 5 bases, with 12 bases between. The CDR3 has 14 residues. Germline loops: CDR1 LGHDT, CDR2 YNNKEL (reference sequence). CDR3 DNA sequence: TGTGCCAGCAGCCAAGGCATAGATTCCCACGAGCAGTACTTC. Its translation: CASSQGIDSHEQYF.

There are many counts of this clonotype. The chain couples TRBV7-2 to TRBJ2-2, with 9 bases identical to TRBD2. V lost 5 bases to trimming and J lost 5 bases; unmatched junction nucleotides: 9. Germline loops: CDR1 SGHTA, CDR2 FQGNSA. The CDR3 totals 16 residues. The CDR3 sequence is CASSDLGLAGTGELFF. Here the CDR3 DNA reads TGTGCCAGCAGCGACCTAGGGCTAGCGGGGACCGGGGAGCTGTTTTTT. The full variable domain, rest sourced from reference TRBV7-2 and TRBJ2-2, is GAGVSQSPSNKVTEKGKDVELRCDPISGHTALYWYRQSLGQGLEFLIYFQGNSAPDKSGLPSDRFSAERTGGSVSTLTIQRTQQEDSAVYLCASSDLGLAGTGELFFGEGSRLTVL.

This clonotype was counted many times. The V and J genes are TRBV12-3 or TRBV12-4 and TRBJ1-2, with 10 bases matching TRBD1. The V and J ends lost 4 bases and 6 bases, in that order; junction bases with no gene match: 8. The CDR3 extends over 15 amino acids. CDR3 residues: CASSYYRQGADGYTF. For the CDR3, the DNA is TGTGCCAGCAGTTATTATAGACAGGGGGCTGATGGCTACACCTTC.

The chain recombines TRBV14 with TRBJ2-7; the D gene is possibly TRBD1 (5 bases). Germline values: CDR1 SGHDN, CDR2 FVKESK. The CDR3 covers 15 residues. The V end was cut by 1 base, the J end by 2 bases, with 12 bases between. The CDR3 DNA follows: TGTGCCAGCAGCCAAGCCAGGGTATGGGCCTACGAGCAGTACTTC. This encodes CASSQARVWAYEQYF. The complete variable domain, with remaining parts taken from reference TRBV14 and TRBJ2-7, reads EAGVTQFPSHSVIEKGQTVTLRCDPISGHDNLYWYRRVMGKEIKFLLHFVKESKQDESGMPNNRFLAERTGGTYSTLKVQPAELEDSGVYFCASSQARVWAYEQYFGPGTRLTVT.

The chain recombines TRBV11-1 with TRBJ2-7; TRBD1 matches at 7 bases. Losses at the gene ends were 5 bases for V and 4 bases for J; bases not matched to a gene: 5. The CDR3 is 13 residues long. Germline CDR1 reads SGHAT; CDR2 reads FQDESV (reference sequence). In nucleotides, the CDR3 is TGTGCCAGCAGCGGACAGACAGGGTACGAGCAGTACTTC. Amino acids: CASSGQTGYEQYF.

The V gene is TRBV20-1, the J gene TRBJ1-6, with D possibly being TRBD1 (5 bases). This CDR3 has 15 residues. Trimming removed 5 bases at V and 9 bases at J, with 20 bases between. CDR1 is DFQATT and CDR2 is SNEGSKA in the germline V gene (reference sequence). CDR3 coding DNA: TGCAGTGCTGGGTCTGGGGGACCTTGGAGTTCACCCCTCCACTTT. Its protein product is CSAGSGGPWSSPLHF.

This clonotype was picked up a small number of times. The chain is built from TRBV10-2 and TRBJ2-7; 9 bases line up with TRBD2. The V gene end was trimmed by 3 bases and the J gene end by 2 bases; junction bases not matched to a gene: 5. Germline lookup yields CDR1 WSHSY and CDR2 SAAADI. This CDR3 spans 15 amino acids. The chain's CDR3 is CASSEASGAAYEQYF. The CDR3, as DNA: TGCGCCAGCAGTGAAGCTAGCGGGGCCGCCTACGAGCAGTACTTC.

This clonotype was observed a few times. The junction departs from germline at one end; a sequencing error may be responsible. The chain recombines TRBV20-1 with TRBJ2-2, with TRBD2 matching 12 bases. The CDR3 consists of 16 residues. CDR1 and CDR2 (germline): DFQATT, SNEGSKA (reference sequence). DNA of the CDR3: TGCTGTGCTAGAGCGGCTAGCGGGAGGGGTACCGGGGAGCTGTTTTTT. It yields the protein CCARAASGRGTGELFF.